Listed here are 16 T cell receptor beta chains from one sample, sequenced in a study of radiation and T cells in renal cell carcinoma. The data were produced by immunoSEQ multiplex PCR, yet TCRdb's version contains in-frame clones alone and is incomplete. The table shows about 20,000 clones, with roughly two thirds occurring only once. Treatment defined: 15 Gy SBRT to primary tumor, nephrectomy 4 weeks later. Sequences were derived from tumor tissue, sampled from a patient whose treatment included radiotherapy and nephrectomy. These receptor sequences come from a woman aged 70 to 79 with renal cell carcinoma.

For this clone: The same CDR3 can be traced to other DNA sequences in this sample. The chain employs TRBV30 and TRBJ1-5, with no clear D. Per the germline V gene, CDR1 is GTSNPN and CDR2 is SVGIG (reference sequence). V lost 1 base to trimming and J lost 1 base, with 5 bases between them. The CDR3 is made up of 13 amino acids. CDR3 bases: TGTGCCTGGAGTGGGGGAAGCAATCAGCCCCAGCATTTT. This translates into CAWSGGSNQPQHF.

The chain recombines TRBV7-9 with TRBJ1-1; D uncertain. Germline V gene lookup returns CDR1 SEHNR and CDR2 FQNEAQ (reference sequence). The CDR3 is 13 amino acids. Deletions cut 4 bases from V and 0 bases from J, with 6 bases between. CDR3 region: CASSSFMNTEAFF. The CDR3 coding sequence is TGTGCCAGCAGCTCATTCATGAACACTGAAGCTTTCTTT.

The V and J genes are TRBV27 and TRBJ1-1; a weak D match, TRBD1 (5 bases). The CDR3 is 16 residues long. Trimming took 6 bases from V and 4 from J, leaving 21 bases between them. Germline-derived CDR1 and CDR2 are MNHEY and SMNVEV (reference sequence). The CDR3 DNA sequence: TGTGCCAGCAGGAAAACGGGACTCCGGACGGGCACTGAAGCTTTCTTT. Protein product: CASRKTGLRTGTEAFF.

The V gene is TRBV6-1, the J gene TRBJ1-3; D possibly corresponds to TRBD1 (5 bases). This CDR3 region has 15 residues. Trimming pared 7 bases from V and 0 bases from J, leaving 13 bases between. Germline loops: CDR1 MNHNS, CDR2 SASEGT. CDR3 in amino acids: CASTQSGGSGNTIYF. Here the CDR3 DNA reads TGTGCCAGCACCCAAAGTGGGGGCTCTGGAAACACCATATATTTT.

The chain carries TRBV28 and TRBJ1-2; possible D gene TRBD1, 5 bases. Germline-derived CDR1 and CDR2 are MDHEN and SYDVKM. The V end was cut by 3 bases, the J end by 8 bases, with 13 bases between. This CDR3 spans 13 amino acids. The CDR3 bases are TGTGCCAGCAGTTTTAATGGACAATGGGGCTACACCTTC. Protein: CASSFNGQWGYTF.

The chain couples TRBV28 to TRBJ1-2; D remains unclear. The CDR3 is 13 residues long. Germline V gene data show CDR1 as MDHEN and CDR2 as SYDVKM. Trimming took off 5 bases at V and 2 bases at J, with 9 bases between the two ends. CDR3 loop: CASSPTANYGYTF. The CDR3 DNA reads TGTGCCAGCAGTCCGACGGCAAACTATGGCTACACCTTC.

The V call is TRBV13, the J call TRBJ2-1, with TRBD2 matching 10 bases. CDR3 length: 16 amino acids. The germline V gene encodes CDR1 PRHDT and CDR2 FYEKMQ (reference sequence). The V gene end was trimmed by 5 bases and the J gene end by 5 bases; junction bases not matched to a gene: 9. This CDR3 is CASSPSLAGLDNEQFF. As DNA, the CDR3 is TGTGCCAGCAGCCCCTCACTAGCGGGGCTCGACAATGAGCAGTTCTTC.

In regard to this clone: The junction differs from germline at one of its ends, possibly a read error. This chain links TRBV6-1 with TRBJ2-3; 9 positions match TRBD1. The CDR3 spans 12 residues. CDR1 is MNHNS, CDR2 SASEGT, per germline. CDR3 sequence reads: CASSARQGGFDF. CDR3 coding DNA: TGTGCCAGCAGTGCTCGACAGGGGGGCTTTGATTTT.

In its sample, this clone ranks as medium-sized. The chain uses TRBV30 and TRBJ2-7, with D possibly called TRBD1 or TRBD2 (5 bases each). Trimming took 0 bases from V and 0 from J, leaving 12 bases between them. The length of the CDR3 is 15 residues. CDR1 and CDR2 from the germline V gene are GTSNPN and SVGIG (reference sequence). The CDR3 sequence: CAWSVAGTFSYEQYF. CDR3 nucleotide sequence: TGTGCCTGGAGTGTAGCCGGGACGTTCTCCTACGAGCAGTACTTC.

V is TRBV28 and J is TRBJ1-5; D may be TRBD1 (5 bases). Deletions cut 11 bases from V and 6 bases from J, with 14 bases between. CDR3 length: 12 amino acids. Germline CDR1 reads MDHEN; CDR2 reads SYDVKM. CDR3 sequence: CAGQTELQPQHF. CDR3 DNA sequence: TGTGCCGGCCAGACAGAGCTTCAGCCCCAGCATTTT.

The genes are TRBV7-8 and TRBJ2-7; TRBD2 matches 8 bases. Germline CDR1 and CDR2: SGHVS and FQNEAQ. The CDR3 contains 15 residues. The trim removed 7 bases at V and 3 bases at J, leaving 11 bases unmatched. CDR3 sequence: CASTLQAGAFYEQYF. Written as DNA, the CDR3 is TGTGCCAGCACCCTACAAGCGGGGGCGTTCTACGAGCAGTACTTC.

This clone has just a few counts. For the CDR3, the DNA is TGTGCCAGCAGCCGTCGAGGGTCGACTAGCGGGAGCACAGATACGCAGTATTTT. It translates to CASSRRGSTSGSTDTQYF. This rearrangement joins TRBV7-3 to TRBJ2-3; 10 nucleotides agree with TRBD2. Germline V CDR1 and CDR2: SGHTA, FQGTGA. Trimming at V came to 5 bases and at J to 0 bases, leaving 11 bases not matched to a gene. The CDR3 spans 18 residues.

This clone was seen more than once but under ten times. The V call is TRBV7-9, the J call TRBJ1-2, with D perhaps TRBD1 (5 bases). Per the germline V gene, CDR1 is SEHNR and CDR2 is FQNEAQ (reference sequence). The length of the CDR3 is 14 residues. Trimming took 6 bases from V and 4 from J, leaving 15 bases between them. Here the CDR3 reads CASSTQVSTYGYTF. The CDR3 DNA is TGTGCCAGCAGTACACAGGTCAGCACCTATGGCTACACCTTC.

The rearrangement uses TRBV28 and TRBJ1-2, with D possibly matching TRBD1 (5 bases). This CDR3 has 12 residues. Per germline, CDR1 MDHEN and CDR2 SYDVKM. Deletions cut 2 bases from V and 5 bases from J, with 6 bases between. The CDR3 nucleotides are TGTGCCAGCAGTTTAGAGGGGTATGGCTACACCTTC. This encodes CASSLEGYGYTF.

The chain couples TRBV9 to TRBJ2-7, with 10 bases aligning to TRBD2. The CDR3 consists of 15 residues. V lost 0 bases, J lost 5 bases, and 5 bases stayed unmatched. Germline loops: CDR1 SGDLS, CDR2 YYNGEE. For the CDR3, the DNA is TGTGCCAGCAGCGTAGGGAGCGGGGGGGCCCACGAGCAGTACTTC. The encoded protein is CASSVGSGGAHEQYF.

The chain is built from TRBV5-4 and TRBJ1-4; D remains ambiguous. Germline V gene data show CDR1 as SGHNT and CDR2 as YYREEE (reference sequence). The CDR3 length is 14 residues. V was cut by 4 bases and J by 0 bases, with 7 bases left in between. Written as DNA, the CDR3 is TGTGCCAGCAGCCTGTATGCAACTAATGAAAAACTGTTTTTT. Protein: CASSLYATNEKLFF.